Described below is a single T cell receptor beta chain sequence and its context. Its specificity is not known. This sample stems from a study of Ad26.COV2.S vaccination and SARS-CoV-2 variants. Study background: Dosing was one shot or two shots 56 days apart. Study-wide findings and caveats: Researchers reported similar non-spike TCR breadth in vaccine and placebo recipients.

The treatment: approximately 18 received Ad26.COV2.S at low or high dose, single or two shots; roughly five received placebo; per-sample allocation not given. On day 63 after the first injection, vaccine and placebo recipients gave samples. The CDR3 is made up of 13 amino acids. V shed 7 bases and J shed 1 base, with 9 bases lying between them. Germline CDR1 is KGHSH and CDR2 is LQKENI. Sequencing used immunoSEQ multiplex PCR; TCRdb keeps in-frame clones, though not all of them. This sample has more than 300,000 clones, with around 83% found just once. The TCR was taken from a person between 18 and 65 years old who received the Ad26.COV2.S COVID-19 vaccine or a placebo. The source material was peripheral blood, sampled in a trial of Ad26.COV2.S vaccine versus placebo. The chain is built from TRBV18 and TRBJ2-3; weak D call: TRBD1 (6 bases). In DNA, the CDR3 is TGTGCCAGCTTTGAGGGGGGCACAGATACGCAGTATTTT. Translated: CASFEGGTDTQYF.